The 8 T cell receptor beta chains listed next were all sequenced from one sample in a study of PD-1 blockade in mismatch repair-deficient tumors. Sequencing used immunoSEQ multiplex PCR; TCRdb keeps in-frame clones, though not all of them. The data hold about 79,000 clones, with roughly 80% observed a single time. Sequenced material: peripheral blood, taken 44 weeks after starting pembrolizumab. These receptors all come from an adult with mismatch repair-deficient cancer.

A few counts support this clone. This sequence joins TRBV5-4 and TRBJ2-7; 7 bases line up with TRBD2. Unmatched junction bases numbered 16, after V lost 2 bases and J lost 2 bases. This CDR3 is 18 amino acids long. Germline V gene sequence: CDR1 SGHNT, CDR2 YYREEE (reference sequence). DNA for the CDR3: TGTGCCAGCAGCTTTCAGTCCGACCCTAGCGGTAGGGCCTACGAGCAGTACTTC. It encodes CASSFQSDPSGRAYEQYF. Full variable domain (outside the CDR3, taken from reference TRBV5-4 and TRBJ2-7): ETGVTQSPTHLIKTRGQQVTLRCSSQSGHNTVSWYQQALGQGPQFIFQYYREEENGRGNFPPRFSGLQFPNYSSELNVNALELDDSALYLCASSFQSDPSGRAYEQYFGPGTRLTVT.

The chain recombines TRBV30 with TRBJ1-1, with 8 bases matching TRBD1. This CDR3 is built from 13 residues. Germline V CDR1 and CDR2: GTSNPN, SVGIG (reference sequence). With 0 bases clipped from V and 6 bases from J, the junction kept 3 bases outside the gene matches. Here the CDR3 reads CAWSVQGGAEAFF. In nucleotides, the CDR3 is TGTGCCTGGAGTGTACAGGGGGGCGCTGAAGCTTTCTTT.

The CDR3 region has the DNA TGTGCCTGGAGCCGGCCGGGGGGCCAGTACTTC. Its translation: CAWSRPGGQYF. V is TRBV30 and J is TRBJ2-5, with 7 bases lining up with TRBD2. The CDR3 covers 11 residues. CDR1 is GTSNPN and CDR2 is SVGIG in the germline V gene (reference sequence). Trimming removed 3 bases from V and 10 bases from J; junction bases left unmatched: 5.

V gene TRBV7-3 combines with J gene TRBJ1-2, with D maybe TRBD1 (6 bases). The CDR3 contains 15 residues. Germline loops: CDR1 SGHTA, CDR2 FQGTGA. V dropped 5 bases and J dropped 5 bases, with 18 bases sitting between them. CDR3 sequence: CASSPRGAGGYGYTF. CDR3 in DNA: TGTGCCAGCAGCCCAAGGGGGGCTGGGGGTTATGGCTACACCTTC.

This clone is a singleton in its sample. The J gene is TRBJ2-1, the V gene TRBV29-1; the D call may be TRBD1 or TRBD2 (7 bases each). The CDR3 runs 17 residues. The germline CDR1 and CDR2 sequences are SQVTM and ANQGSEA. V was clipped by 7 bases and J by 2 bases, with 24 bases between them. DNA of the CDR3: TGCAGCGCCCTAGGACAGGCCGGGGGGTCGGCCTACAATGAGCAGTTCTTC. Translating it yields CSALGQAGGSAYNEQFF.

The chain joins TRBV5-1 to TRBJ1-1; D is ambiguous. Trimming shortened V by 0 bases and J by 3 bases, and 12 bases separated the two germline ends. Germline V lookup: CDR1 SGHRS, CDR2 YFSETQ. CDR3 length equals 15 residues. The CDR3 region has the DNA TGCGCCAGCAGCTTGGATAGCGTGAGGGACACTGAAGCTTTCTTT. Protein product: CASSLDSVRDTEAFF.

This chain joins TRBV27 and TRBJ2-1; the D call may be TRBD1 or TRBD2 (5 bases each). The CDR3 totals 16 residues. Germline V CDR1 and CDR2: MNHEY, SMNVEV (reference sequence). V was cut by 6 bases and J by 6 bases, with 21 bases left in between. CDR3 region: CASRKNRDGASNEQFF. The CDR3 DNA reads as TGTGCCAGCAGAAAAAATCGGGACGGAGCCTCCAATGAGCAGTTCTTC.

The chain joins TRBV7-6 to TRBJ2-3, with D perhaps given as TRBD1 or TRBD2 (5 bases each). V gave up 4 bases and J gave up 3 bases, with 17 bases separating them. This CDR3 is 16 amino acids long. CDR1 is SGHVS and CDR2 is FNYEAQ in the germline V gene. CDR3 sequence: CASSSTGTPGTDTQYF. CDR3 DNA: TGTGCCAGCAGCTCAACCGGGACCCCGGGGACAGATACGCAGTATTTT.